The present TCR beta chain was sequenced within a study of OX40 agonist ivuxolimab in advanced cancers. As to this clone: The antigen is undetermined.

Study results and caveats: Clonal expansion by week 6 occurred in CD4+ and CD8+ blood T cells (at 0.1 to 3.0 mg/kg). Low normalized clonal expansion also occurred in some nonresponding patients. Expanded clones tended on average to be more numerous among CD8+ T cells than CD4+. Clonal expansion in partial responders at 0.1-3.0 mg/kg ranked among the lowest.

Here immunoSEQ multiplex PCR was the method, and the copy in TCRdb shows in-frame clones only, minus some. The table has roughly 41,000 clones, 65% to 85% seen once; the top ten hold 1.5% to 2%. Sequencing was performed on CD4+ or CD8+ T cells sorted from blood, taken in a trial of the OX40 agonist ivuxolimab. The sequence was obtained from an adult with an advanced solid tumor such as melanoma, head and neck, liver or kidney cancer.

CDR3 residues: CASSIGAGAGDEQFF. CDR3 in DNA: TGTGCCAGTAGTATCGGCGCGGGGGCTGGCGATGAGCAGTTCTTC. The V and J genes are TRBV19 and TRBJ2-1; TRBD2 is a possible D gene (7 bases). This CDR3 is built from 15 residues. Trimming stripped 3 bases from V and 8 bases from J, with 17 bases between. From germline, CDR1 is LNHDA and CDR2 SQIVND (reference sequence).